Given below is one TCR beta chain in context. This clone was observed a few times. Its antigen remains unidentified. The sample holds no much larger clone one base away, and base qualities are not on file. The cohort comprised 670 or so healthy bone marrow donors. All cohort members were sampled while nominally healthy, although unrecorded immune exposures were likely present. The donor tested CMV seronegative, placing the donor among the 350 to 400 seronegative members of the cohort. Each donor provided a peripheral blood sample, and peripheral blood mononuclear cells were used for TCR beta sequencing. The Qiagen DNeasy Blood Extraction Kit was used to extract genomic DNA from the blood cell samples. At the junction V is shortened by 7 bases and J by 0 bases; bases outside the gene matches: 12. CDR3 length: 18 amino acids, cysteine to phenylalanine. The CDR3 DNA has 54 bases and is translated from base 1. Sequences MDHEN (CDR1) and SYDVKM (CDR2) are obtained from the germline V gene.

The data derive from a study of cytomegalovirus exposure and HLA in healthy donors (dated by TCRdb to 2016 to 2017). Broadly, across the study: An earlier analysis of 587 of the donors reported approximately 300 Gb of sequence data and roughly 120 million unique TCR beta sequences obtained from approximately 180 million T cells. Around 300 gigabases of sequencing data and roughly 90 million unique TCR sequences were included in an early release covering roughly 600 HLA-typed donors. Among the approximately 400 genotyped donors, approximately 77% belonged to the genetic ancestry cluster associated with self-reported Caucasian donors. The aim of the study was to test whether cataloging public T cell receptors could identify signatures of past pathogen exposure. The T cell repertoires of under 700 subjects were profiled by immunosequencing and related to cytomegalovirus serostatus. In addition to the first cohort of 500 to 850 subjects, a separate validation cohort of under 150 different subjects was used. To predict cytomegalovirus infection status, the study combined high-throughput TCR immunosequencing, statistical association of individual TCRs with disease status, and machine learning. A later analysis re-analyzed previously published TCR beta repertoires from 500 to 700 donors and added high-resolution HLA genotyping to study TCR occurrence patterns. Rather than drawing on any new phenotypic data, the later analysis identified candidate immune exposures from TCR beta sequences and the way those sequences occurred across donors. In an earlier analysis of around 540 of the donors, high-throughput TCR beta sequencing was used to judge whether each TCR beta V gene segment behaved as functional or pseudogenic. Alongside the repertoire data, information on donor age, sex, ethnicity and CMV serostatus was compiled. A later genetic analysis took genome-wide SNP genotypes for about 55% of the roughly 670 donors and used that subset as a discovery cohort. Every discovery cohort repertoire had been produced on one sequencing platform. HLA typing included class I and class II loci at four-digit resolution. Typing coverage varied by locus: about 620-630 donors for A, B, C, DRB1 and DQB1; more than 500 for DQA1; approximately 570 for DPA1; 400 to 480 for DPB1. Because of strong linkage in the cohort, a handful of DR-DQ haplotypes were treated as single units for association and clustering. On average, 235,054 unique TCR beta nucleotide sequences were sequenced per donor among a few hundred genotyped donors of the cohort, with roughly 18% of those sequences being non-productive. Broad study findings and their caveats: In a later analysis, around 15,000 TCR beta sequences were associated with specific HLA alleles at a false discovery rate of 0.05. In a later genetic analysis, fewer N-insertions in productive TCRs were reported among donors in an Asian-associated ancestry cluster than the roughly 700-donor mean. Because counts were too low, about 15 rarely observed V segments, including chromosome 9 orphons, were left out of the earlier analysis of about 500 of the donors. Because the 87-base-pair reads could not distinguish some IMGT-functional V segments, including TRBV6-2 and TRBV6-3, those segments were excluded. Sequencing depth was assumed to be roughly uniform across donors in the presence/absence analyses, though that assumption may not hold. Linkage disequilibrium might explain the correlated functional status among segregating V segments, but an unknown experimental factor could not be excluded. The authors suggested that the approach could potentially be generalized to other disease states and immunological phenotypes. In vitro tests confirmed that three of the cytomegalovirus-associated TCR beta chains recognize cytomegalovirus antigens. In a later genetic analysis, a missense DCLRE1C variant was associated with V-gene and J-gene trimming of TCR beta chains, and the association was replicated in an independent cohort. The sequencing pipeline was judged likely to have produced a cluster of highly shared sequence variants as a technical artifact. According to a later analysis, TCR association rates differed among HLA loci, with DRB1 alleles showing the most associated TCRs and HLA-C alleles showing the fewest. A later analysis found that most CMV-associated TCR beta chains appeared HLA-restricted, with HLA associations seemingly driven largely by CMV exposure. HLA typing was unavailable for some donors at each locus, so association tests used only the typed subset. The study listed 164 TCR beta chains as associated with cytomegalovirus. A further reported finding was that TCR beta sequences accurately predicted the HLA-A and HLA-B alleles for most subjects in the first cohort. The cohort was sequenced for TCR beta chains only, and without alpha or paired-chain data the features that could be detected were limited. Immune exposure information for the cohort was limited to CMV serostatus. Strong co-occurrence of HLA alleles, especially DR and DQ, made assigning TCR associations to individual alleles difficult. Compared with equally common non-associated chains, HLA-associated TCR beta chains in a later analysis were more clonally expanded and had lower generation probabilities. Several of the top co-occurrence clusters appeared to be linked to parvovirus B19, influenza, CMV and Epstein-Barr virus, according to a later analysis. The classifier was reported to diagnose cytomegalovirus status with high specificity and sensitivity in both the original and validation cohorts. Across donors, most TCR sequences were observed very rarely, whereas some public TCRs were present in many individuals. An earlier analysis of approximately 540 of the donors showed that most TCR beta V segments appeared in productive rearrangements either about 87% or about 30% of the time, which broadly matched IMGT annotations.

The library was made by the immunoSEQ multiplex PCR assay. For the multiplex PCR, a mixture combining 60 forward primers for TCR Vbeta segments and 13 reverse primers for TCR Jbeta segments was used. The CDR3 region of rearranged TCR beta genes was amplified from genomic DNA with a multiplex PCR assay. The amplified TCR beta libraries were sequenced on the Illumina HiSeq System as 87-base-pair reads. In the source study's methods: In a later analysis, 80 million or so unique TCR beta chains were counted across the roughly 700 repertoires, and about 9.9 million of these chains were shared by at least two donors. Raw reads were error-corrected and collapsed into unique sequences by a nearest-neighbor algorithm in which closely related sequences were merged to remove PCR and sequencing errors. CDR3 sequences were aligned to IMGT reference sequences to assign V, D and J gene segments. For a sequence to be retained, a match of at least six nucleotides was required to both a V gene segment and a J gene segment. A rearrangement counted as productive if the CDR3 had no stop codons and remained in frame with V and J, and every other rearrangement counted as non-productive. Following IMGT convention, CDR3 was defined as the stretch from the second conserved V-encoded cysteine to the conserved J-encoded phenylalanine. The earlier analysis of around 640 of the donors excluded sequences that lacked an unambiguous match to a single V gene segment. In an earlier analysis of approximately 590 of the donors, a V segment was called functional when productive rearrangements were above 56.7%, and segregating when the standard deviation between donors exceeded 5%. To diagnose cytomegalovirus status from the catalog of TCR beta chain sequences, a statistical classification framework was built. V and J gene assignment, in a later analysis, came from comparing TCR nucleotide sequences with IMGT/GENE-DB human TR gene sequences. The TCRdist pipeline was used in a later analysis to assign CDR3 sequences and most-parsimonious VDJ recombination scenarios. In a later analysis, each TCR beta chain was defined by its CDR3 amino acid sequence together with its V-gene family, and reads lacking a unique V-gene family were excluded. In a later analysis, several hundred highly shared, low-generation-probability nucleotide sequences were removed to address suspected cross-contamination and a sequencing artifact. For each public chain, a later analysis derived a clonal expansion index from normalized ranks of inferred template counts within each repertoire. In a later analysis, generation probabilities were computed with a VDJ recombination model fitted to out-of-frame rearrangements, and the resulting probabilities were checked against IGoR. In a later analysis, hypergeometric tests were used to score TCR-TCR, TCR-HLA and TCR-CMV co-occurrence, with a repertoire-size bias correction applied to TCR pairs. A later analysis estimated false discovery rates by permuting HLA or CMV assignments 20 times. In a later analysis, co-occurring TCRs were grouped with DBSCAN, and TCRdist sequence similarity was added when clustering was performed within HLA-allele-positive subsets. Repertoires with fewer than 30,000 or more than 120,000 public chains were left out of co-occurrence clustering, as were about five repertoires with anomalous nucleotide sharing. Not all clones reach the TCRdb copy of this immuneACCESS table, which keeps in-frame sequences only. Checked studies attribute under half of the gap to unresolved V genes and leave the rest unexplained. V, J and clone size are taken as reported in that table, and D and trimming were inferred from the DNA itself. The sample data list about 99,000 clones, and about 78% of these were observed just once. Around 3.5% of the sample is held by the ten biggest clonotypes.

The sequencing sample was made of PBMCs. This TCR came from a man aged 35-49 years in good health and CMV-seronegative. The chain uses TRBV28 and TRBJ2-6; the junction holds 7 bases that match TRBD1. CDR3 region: CASTPLEGASSGANVLTF. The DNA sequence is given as TGTGCCAGCACTCCCCTTGAGGGGGCCTCCTCTGGGGCCAACGTCCTGACTTTC.